Described below is a single TCR beta chain sequence and its context. The antigen is undetermined. Germline V lookup: CDR1 SQVTM, CDR2 ANQGSEA. The CDR3 loop spans 13 amino acids. For TCR beta, cDNA was produced by 5'RACE template switching with UMIs. Each CDR3 protein gets one entry in TCRdb, which reprocessed the 5' RACE reads and gives no DNA. The sample includes about 460,000 distinct CDR3 sequences. The sample is drawn from a study of T cells expressing NK-cell markers. Study conclusions and caveats: Whether expanded NKG2C+ T cell clones recognized HCMV stayed uncertain. The same clonotypes also predominated in the CD3+CD56-NKG2C+ fraction of a handful of donors.

The sample taken for sequencing was blood T cells: a sorted CD56 or NKG2C T cell subset, CD4+ or CD8+ T cells, or bulk PBMC T cells (not recorded which). This receptor was taken from a woman aged 45-65 years in good health. This sequence joins TRBV29-1 and TRBJ1-3. The CDR3 here is CSVGDSGGNTIYF. Supplemented by reference TRBV29-1 and TRBJ1-3, the full variable domain reads SAVISQKPSRDICQRGTSLTIQCQVDSQVTMMFWYRQQPGQSLTLIATANQGSEATYESGFVIDKFPISRPNLTFSTLTVSNMSPEDSSIYLCSVGDSGGNTIYFGEGSWLTVV.